This T cell receptor (beta chain) was identified during a study of blood T cell dynamics during melanoma immunotherapy. Study summary: Patients with metastatic melanoma got pembrolizumab or nivolumab-ipilimumab as first-line care.

The method was immunoSEQ multiplex PCR; TCRdb's version includes in-frame clones alone and lacks a portion of them. The top ten clones hold less than 5% of a sample with around 260 clones, around two thirds of them seen once. Regarding time point: pre-treatment baseline. Findings of the study overall: It remained unknown if the driving T cell clones were melanoma-specific.

Turning to this clone: Antigen specificity is unknown.

J gave up 0 bases and V 2 bases, and 4 bases lay outside the gene matches. The CDR3 runs to 15 residues. Per germline, CDR1 MDHEN and CDR2 SYDVKM. The sequenced sample was central memory CD8+ T cells from blood, obtained from a patient treated with checkpoint blockade. V gene TRBV28 combines with J gene TRBJ2-7; 7 bases are shared with TRBD1. This receptor was taken from a human donor with melanoma. The CDR3 sequence is CASSLQGESSYEQYF. In DNA, the CDR3 is TGTGCCAGCAGTTTACAGGGGGAGAGCTCCTACGAGCAGTACTTC.